The next 3 T cell receptor beta chains were all read from a single sample in a study of T cell responses to AZD1222 COVID-19 vaccine. Profiled with immunoSEQ multiplex PCR; TCRdb holds only in-frame clones, not every one. Of some 130,000 clones detected, 88% appear once; the ten largest clones hold approximately 18%. The specimen comprised peripheral blood, sampled on day 0 of MenACWY control vaccination. The receptors here all came from an adult in good health.

The CDR3 reads CAISEVRGKDTQYF. The CDR3 DNA reads TGTGCCATCAGTGAGGTGCGGGGTAAAGATACGCAGTATTTT. The chain combines TRBV10-3 with TRBJ2-3, with TRBD2 as a possible D gene (6 bases). This CDR3 contains 14 residues. Looked up from germline, CDR1 is ENHRY and CDR2 is SYGVKD. Between the trimmed V and J ends, which lost 2 bases and 5 bases, there was a span of 11 bases.

The rearrangement uses TRBV7-9 and TRBJ2-3; 8 bases fit TRBD2. Per germline, CDR1 SEHNR and CDR2 FQNEAQ (reference sequence). J gave up 3 bases and V 5 bases, and 7 bases lay outside the gene matches. This CDR3 spans 15 amino acids. Written as DNA, the CDR3 is TGTGCCAGCAGCCGAGGAGCGGGAGAAACAGATACGCAGTATTTT. Translation gives CASSRGAGETDTQYF.

V is TRBV5-6 and J is TRBJ1-5; D is unclear. Trimming shortened V by 4 bases and J by 3 bases, and 5 bases separated the two germline ends. The CDR3 spans 12 residues. CDR1 is SGHDT, CDR2 YYEEEE, per germline. The CDR3, as DNA: TGTGCCAGCAGCAAACTCAATCAGCCCCAGCATTTT. It yields the protein CASSKLNQPQHF.